A single sample gave rise to the 12 T cell receptor beta chains below, sequenced in a study of CD4 T cells in relation to SARS-CoV-2 and coronaviruses (dated by TCRdb to the early 2020s). CD4+ T cells from unexposed donors were collected before the COVID-19 pandemic (2011-2018). Following 10 days of culture, the EasySep CD4+ T cell isolation kit was used to isolate CD4+ T cells. Library preparation was by the immunoSEQ multiplex PCR assay. This immuneACCESS table, as held by TCRdb, lists in-frame sequences with V and J called but not all clones. Of the missing ones, under half trace to an unresolved V gene in checked studies; the others have no known cause. The sample table records roughly 30,000 clones; roughly three quarters of these occur just once. The biggest ten clones account for approximately 16% of the sample. Antigen specificity for these receptors is unknown. The sequenced material came from CD4+ T cells from PBMCs, cultured in vitro. The source is a human donor in good health.

V is TRBV5-6 and J is TRBJ2-3; 10 nucleotides line up with TRBD2. V trimming: 1 base; J trimming: 5 bases; junction bases outside the gene matches: 4. The CDR3 runs to 15 residues. Per germline, CDR1 SGHDT and CDR2 YYEEEE. The DNA for the CDR3 is TGTGCCAGCAGCTTGCTAGCGGGGGAGGGAGATACGCAGTATTTT. Its protein is CASSLLAGEGDTQYF.

The chain combines TRBV6-6 with TRBJ2-4; D is undetermined. Trimming stripped 8 bases from V and 6 bases from J, with 8 bases between. The CDR3 loop spans 11 amino acids. Per germline, CDR1 MNHNY and CDR2 SVGAGI (reference sequence). The CDR3 loop reads CASRTGNIQYF. The CDR3 coding sequence is TGTGCCAGCCGGACGGGAAACATTCAGTACTTC.

This chain connects TRBV14 to TRBJ2-3; TRBD1 matches at 7 bases. Germline V gene data show CDR1 as SGHDN and CDR2 as FVKESK. The CDR3 loop spans 16 amino acids. Trimming removed 1 base from V and 0 bases from J; junction bases left unmatched: 4. In nucleotides, the CDR3 is TGTGCCAGCAGCCAAGGACAGGGTGGGAGCACAGATACGCAGTATTTT. Protein sequence: CASSQGQGGSTDTQYF. Filled out from reference TRBV14 and TRBJ2-3, the complete variable domain reads EAGVTQFPSHSVIEKGQTVTLRCDPISGHDNLYWYRRVMGKEIKFLLHFVKESKQDESGMPNNRFLAERTGGTYSTLKVQPAELEDSGVYFCASSQGQGGSTDTQYFGPGTRLTVL.

The chain recombines TRBV10-2 with TRBJ1-1; D is ambiguous. The V and J ends lost 9 bases and 1 base respectively, with 15 bases between them. This CDR3 is 14 amino acids long. Germline loops: CDR1 WSHSY, CDR2 SAAADI. CDR3 sequence: CASDRKAANTEAFF. Here the CDR3 DNA reads TGCGCCAGTGACCGTAAAGCCGCGAACACTGAAGCTTTCTTT.

The chain recombines TRBV19 with TRBJ2-7; the D is unclear. The CDR3 contains 14 residues. Germline V gives CDR1 LNHDA, CDR2 SQIVND (reference sequence). V lost 3 bases, J lost 0 bases, and 9 bases lay in between. The DNA of the CDR3 is TGTGCCAGTAGTATTGGTGGGTACTCCTACGAGCAGTACTTC. This codes for CASSIGGYSYEQYF.

The chain is built from TRBV19 and TRBJ2-7; maybe TRBD1 (6 bases). Germline CDR1 LNHDA, CDR2 SQIVND (reference sequence). The CDR3 consists of 12 residues. The germline V and J ends were trimmed by 5 bases and 4 bases, with 9 bases remaining between them. This CDR3 is CASSSTGYEQYF. In DNA form, the CDR3 reads TGTGCCAGTAGTTCAACAGGGTACGAGCAGTACTTC.

The V call is TRBV14, the J call TRBJ2-5, with D possibly matching TRBD2 (5 bases). CDR1 and CDR2 from the germline V gene are SGHDN and FVKESK. The CDR3 has 15 amino acids. Trimming pared 5 bases from V and 1 base from J, leaving 14 bases between. This CDR3 is CASSLRAPGQETQYF. CDR3 sequence (DNA): TGTGCCAGCAGCTTGAGGGCGCCAGGCCAAGAGACCCAGTACTTC.

The chain has TRBV5-1 and TRBJ1-1, with TRBD1 matching over 7 bases. After removal of 4 bases from V and 4 bases from J, the junction contained 10 bases not matched to a gene. This CDR3 contains 15 residues. Germline CDR1 reads SGHRS; CDR2 reads YFSETQ. The CDR3 sequence is CASSPGTHRGTEAFF. The CDR3 DNA sequence: TGCGCCAGCAGCCCCGGGACCCACAGGGGCACTGAAGCTTTCTTT.

This chain uses TRBV5-4 with TRBJ1-3; D ambiguous. V lost 4 bases and J lost 3, with 14 bases in between. Germline V gives CDR1 SGHNT, CDR2 YYREEE (reference sequence). CDR3 length: 15 amino acids. CDR3 amino acids: CASSPSLNFGNTIYF. The CDR3, as DNA: TGTGCCAGCAGCCCATCCTTGAATTTTGGAAACACCATATATTTT.

The V and J genes are TRBV5-1 and TRBJ2-3, with D possibly matching TRBD2 (6 bases). Germline-derived CDR1 and CDR2 are SGHRS and YFSETQ. This CDR3 contains 17 residues. V lost 3 bases, J lost 0 bases, and 17 bases lay in between. The CDR3 sequence is CASSYSPGGFSTDTQYF. The DNA for the CDR3 is TGCGCCAGCAGCTACTCACCTGGGGGGTTTAGCACAGATACGCAGTATTTT. Supplemented by reference TRBV5-1 and TRBJ2-3, the full variable domain reads KAGVTQTPRYLIKTRGQQVTLSCSPISGHRSVSWYQQTPGQGLQFLFEYFSETQRNKGNFPGRFSGRQFSNSRSEMNVSTLELGDSALYLCASSYSPGGFSTDTQYFGPGTRLTVL.

The V call is TRBV19, the J call TRBJ2-7; TRBD2 agrees at 7 bases. Germline CDR1 reads LNHDA; CDR2 reads SQIVND (reference sequence). There are 14 residues in the CDR3. The ends lost 5 bases at V and 2 bases at J; junction bases unmatched: 6. CDR3 coding DNA: TGTGCCAGTAGTCCGGGAGGTTATCCCTACGAGCAGTACTTC. Protein: CASSPGGYPYEQYF.

This rearrangement joins TRBV30 to TRBJ2-1, with a weak D call TRBD1 (5 bases). V was shortened by 7 bases and J by 5 bases, with 12 bases between the two germline ends. The CDR3 contains 12 residues. Germline V gene data show CDR1 as GTSNPN and CDR2 as SVGIG (reference sequence). Here the CDR3 reads CALKIGDNEQFF. The CDR3 region has the DNA TGTGCCTTAAAAATAGGGGACAATGAGCAGTTCTTC.